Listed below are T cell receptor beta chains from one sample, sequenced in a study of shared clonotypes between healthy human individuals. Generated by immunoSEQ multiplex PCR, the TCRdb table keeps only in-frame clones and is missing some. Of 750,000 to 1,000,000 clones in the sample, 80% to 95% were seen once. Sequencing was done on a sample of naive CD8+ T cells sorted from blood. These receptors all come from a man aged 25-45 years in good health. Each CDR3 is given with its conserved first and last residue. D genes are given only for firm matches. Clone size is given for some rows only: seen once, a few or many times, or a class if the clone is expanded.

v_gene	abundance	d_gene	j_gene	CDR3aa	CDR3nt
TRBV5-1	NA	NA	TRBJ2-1	CASSWAEKPYNEQFF	TGCGCCAGCAGCTGGGCAGAGAAGCCCTACAATGAGCAGTTCTTC
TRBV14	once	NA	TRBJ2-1	CASSQPRGTGRYNNEQFF	TGTGCCAGCAGCCAACCGCGAGGAACGGGCCGATATAACAATGAGCAGTTCTTC
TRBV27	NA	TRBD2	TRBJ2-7	CASSLGTSGRWQYF	TGTGCCAGCAGTTTAGGGACTAGCGGGAGGTGGCAGTACTTC
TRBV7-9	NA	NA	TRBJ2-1	CASSFAGQTLMLGNEQFF	TGTGCCAGCAGCTTCGCGGGACAGACGTTGATGCTAGGCAATGAGCAGTTCTTC
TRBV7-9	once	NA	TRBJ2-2	CASSPSPGVATGELFF	TGTGCCAGCAGCCCTTCCCCGGGAGTTGCCACCGGGGAGCTGTTTTTT
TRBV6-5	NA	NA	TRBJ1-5	CASSLGQNSNQPQHF	TGTGCCAGCAGCCTCGGACAAAATAGCAATCAGCCCCAGCATTTT
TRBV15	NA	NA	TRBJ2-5	CATSRDWFQETQYF	TGTGCCACCAGCAGAGATTGGTTTCAAGAGACCCAGTACTTC
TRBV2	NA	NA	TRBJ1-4	CASRGTVGTSEEKLFF	TGTGCCAGCAGGGGGACCGTTGGTACCTCAGAGGAAAAACTGTTTTTT
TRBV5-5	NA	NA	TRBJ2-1	CASSSSDTPVAYNEQFF	TGTGCCAGCAGTTCATCGGACACCCCGGTAGCCTACAATGAGCAGTTCTTC
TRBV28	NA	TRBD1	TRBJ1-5	CASADRGLQPQHF	TGTGCCAGCGCGGACAGGGGGCTACAGCCCCAGCATTTT
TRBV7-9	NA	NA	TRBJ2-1	CASSLAPGAYNEQFF	TGTGCCAGCAGCTTGGCGCCAGGGGCCTACAATGAGCAGTTCTTC
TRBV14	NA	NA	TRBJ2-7	CASSQIAGGGYEQYF	TGTGCCAGCAGCCAAATCGCAGGAGGGGGGTACGAGCAGTACTTC
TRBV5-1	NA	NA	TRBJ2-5	CASSLVGGGETQYF	TGCGCCAGCAGCTTGGTCGGGGGCGGGGAGACCCAGTACTTC
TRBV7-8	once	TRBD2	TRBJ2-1	CASSLLASGSNEQFF	TGTGCCAGCAGCTTATTGGCTAGCGGGAGCAATGAGCAGTTCTTC
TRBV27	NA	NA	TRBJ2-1	CASSWGLALNEQFF	TGTGCCAGCAGTTGGGGATTAGCTCTCAATGAGCAGTTCTTC
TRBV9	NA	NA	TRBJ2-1	CASTLGGGGNEQFF	TGTGCCAGCACCCTAGGGGGTGGGGGCAATGAGCAGTTCTTC
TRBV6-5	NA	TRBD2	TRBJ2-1	CASSGTSGSVDEQFF	TGTGCCAGCAGTGGGACTAGCGGGAGTGTGGATGAGCAGTTCTTC